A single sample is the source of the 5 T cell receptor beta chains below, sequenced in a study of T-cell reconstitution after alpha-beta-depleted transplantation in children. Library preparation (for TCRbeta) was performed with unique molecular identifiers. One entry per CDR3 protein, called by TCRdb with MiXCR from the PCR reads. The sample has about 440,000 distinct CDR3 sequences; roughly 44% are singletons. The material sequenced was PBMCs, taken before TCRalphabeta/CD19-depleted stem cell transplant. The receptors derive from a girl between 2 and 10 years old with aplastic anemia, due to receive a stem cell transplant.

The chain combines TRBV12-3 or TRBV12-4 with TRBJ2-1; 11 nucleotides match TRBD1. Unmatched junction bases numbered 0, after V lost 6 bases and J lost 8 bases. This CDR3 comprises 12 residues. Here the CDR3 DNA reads TGTGCCAGCAGGGGACAGGGGGATGAGCAGTTCTTC. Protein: CASRGQGDEQFF.

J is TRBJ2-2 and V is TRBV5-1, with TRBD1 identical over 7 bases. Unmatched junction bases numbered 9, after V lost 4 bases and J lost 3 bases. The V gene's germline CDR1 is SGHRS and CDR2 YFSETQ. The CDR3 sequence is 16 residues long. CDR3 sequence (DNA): TGCGCCAGCAGCGTGGGACAGCTCGCGGACACCGGGGAGCTGTTTTTT. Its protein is CASSVGQLADTGELFF.

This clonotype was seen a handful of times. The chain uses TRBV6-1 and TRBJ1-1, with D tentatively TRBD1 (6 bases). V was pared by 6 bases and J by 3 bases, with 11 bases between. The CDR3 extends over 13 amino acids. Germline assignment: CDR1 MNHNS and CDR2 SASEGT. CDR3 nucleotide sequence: TGTGCCAGCAGAGGTACAGGGTACACTGAAGCTTTCTTT. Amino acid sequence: CASRGTGYTEAFF.

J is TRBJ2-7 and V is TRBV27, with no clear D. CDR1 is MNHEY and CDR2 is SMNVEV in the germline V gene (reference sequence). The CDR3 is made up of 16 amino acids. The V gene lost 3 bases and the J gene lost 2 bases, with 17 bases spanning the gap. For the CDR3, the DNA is TGTGCCAGCAGTTTGGCCCTCGGCGGCGAGACCTACGAGCAGTACTTC. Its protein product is CASSLALGGETYEQYF.

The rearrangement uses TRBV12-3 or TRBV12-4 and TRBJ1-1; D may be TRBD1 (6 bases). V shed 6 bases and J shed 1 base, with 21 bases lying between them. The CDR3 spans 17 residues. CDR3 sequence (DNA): TGTGCCAGCAGCCTCCGGGGTCTTCTGGGGGCGAACACTGAAGCTTTCTTT. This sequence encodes CASSLRGLLGANTEAFF.